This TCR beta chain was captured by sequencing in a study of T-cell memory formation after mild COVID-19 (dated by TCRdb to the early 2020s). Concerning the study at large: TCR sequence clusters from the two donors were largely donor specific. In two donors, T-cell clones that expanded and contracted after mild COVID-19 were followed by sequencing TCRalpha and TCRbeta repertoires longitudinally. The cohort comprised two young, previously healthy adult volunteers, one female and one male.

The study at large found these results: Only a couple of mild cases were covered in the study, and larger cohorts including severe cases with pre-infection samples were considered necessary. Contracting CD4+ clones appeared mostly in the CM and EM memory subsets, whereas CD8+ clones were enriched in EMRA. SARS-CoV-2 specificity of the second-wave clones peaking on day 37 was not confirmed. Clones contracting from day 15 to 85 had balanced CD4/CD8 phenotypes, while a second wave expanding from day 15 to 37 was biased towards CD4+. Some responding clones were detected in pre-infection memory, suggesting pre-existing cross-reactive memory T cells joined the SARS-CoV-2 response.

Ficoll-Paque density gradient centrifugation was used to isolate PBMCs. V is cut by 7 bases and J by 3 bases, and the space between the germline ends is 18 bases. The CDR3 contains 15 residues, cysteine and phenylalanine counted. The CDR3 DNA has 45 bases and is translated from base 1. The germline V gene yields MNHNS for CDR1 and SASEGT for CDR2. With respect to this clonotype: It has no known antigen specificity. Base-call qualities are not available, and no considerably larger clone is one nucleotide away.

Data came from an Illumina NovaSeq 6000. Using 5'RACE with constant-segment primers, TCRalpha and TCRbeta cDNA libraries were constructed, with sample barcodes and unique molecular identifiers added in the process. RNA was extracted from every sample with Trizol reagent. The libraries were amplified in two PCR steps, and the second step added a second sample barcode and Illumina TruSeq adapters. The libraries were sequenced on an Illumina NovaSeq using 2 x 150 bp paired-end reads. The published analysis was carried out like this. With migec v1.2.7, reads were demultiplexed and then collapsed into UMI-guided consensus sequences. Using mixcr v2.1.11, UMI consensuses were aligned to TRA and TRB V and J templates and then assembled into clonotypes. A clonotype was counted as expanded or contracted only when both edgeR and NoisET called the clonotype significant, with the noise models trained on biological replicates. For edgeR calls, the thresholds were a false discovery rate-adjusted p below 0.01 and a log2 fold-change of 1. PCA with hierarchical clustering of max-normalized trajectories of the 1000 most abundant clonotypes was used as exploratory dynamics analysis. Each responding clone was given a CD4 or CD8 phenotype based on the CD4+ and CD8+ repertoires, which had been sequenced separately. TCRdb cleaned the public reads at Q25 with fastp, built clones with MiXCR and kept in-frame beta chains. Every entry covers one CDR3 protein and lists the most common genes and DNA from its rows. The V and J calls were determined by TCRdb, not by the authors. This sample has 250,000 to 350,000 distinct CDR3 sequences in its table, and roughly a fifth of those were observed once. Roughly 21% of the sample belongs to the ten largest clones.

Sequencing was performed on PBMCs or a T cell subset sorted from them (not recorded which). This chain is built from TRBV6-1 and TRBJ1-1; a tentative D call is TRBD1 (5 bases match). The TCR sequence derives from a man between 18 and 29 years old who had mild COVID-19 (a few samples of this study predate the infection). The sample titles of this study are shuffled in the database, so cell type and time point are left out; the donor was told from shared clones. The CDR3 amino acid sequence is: CASTAGRGGDTEAFF. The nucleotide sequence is TGTGCCAGCACTGCCGGCCGCGGAGGGGACACTGAAGCTTTCTTT.